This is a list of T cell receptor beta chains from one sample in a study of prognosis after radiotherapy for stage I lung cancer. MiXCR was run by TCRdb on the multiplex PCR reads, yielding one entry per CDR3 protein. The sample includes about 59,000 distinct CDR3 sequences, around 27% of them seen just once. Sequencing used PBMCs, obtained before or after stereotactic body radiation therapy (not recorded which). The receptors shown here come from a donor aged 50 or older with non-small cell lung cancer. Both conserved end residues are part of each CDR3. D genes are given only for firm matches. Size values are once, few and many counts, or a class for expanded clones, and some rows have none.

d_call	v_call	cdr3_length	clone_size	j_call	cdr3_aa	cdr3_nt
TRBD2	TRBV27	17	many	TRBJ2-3	CASSPTSGGLGTDTQYF	TGTGCCAGCAGTCCCACTAGCGGGGGGTTGGGCACAGATACGCAGTATTTT
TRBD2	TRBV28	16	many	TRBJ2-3	CASSTSSGGPQDTQYF	TGTGCCAGCAGCACATCTAGCGGGGGGCCACAAGATACGCAGTATTTT
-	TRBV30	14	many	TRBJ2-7	CAWSPRSVAYEQYF	TGTGCCTGGAGTCCACGATCAGTGGCCTACGAGCAGTACTTC
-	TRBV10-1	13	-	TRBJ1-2	CASSEALNYGYTF	TGCGCCAGCAGTGAGGCACTGAACTATGGCTACACCTTC
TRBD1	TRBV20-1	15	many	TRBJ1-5	CSALPQGQGYQPQHF	TGCAGTGCTCTCCCCCAGGGACAGGGATATCAGCCCCAGCATTTT
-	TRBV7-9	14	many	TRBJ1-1	CASSSGTANTEAFF	TGTGCCAGCAGCTCGGGGACGGCGAACACTGAAGCTTTCTTT
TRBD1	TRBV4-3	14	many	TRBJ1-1	CASSQAVQGTEAFF	TGCGCCAGCAGCCAGGCGGTACAGGGGACTGAAGCTTTCTTT
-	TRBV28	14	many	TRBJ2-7	CASSPHGGRNEQYF	TGTGCCAGCAGTCCCCATGGGGGGCGGAACGAGCAGTACTTC
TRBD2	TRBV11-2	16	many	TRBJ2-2	CASSLGGGLNTGELFF	TGTGCCAGCAGCTTGGGGGGGGGTCTCAACACCGGGGAGCTGTTTTTT
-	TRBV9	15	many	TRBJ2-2	CASSQEGTHTGELFF	TGTGCCAGCAGCCAAGAGGGGACACACACCGGGGAGCTGTTTTTT
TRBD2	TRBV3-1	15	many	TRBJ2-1	CASRHTSGTYNEQFF	TGTGCCAGCAGACACACTAGCGGGACTTACAATGAGCAGTTCTTC
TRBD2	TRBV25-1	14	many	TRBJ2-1	CASSRGLAGEVPFF	TGTGCCAGCAGTCGTGGACTAGCGGGGGAGGTCCCGTTCTTC
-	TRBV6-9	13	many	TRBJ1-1	CASSSTGNTEAFF	TGTGCCAGCAGTTCAACAGGGAACACTGAAGCTTTCTTT
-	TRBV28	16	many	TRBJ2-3	CASSSQVPLSTDTQYF	TGTGCCAGCAGTTCACAGGTACCACTAAGCACAGATACGCAGTATTTT
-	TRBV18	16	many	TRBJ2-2	CASSPFTRSNTGELFF	TGTGCCAGCTCACCATTCACCCGCTCGAACACCGGGGAGCTGTTTTTT